The next 18 T cell receptor beta chains were all read from a single sample in a study of T cells after yellow fever vaccination. Using its own MiXCR run on the 5' RACE reads, TCRdb lists one record per CDR3 protein. The sample holds some 110,000 distinct CDR3 sequences, roughly 8.9% seen once. The sample consisted of CD8+ T cells sorted from PBMCs, taken 45 days after the yellow fever booster vaccination. The receptors stem from a man aged 30 to 45 who received the YFV17D yellow fever vaccine.

Ten or more counts support this clonotype. The CDR3 reads CATSRIGSGHYEQYF. The CDR3 nucleotides read TGTGCCACCAGCAGAATAGGTAGCGGACACTACGAGCAGTACTTC. The chain recombines TRBV15 with TRBJ2-7; D might be TRBD2 (6 bases). The CDR3 length is 15 residues. The V gene's germline CDR1 is LNHNV and CDR2 YYDKDF (reference sequence). Trimming removed 2 bases from V and 3 bases from J, with 14 bases in between.

This clonotype was seen at least ten times. The V call is TRBV11-2, the J call TRBJ2-5, with 8 bases lining up with TRBD2. CDR3 size: 16 residues. Germline V lookup: CDR1 SGHAT, CDR2 FQNNGV. The trim removed 1 base at V and 6 bases at J, leaving 10 bases unmatched. CDR3 sequence: CASSLAGGPIAQTQYF. CDR3 nucleotide sequence: TGTGCCAGCAGCTTAGCGGGAGGGCCCATCGCGCAGACCCAGTACTTC.

This clonotype was found a few times. The chain is built from TRBV19 and TRBJ2-6; D uncertain. CDR3 length: 16 amino acids. V was pared by 6 bases and J by 0 bases, with 12 bases between. Germline V CDR1 and CDR2: LNHDA, SQIVND (reference sequence). CDR3 nucleotides: TGTGCCAGTAGCCCCGAAACTGGCTCTGGGGCCAACGTCCTGACTTTC. Its translation: CASSPETGSGANVLTF.

Many counts were recorded for this clonotype. V gene TRBV5-1 combines with J gene TRBJ2-1, with TRBD2 identical over 7 bases. This CDR3 is 14 amino acids long. CDR1 is SGHRS, CDR2 YFSETQ, per germline. After removal of 4 bases from V and 6 bases from J, the junction contained 7 bases not matched to a gene. Written as DNA, the CDR3 is TGCGCCAGCAGCCGGAGCGGGGCTATCAATGAGCAGTTCTTC. Translated, it gives CASSRSGAINEQFF.

Ten or more counts support this clonotype. The chain uses TRBV5-1 and TRBJ1-2; no definite D call. Trimming shortened V by 0 bases and J by 5 bases, and 35 bases separated the two germline ends. The germline CDR1 and CDR2 sequences are SGHRS and YFSETQ. The length of the CDR3 is 22 residues. CDR3 protein: CASSLASPEKQAVATAAYGYTF. The CDR3 nucleotides read TGCGCCAGCAGCTTGGCCTCTCCGGAGAAGCAGGCCGTAGCAACCGCCGCTTATGGCTACACCTTC.

This chain connects TRBV5-1 to TRBJ2-1, with D uncertain. V lost 2 bases and J lost 5, with 11 bases in between. The CDR3 is 14 amino acids. The germline CDR1 and CDR2 sequences are SGHRS and YFSETQ. The DNA of the CDR3 is TGCGCCAGCAGCTTCCTGCAGAGTGACAATGAGCAGTTCTTC. Amino acid sequence: CASSFLQSDNEQFF. The full variable domain, rest sourced from reference TRBV5-1 and TRBJ2-1, is KAGVTQTPRYLIKTRGQQVTLSCSPISGHRSVSWYQQTPGQGLQFLFEYFSETQRNKGNFPGRFSGRQFSNSRSEMNVSTLELGDSALYLCASSFLQSDNEQFFGPGTRLTVL.

The sample holds many counts of this clonotype. The chain carries TRBV6-2 or TRBV6-3 and TRBJ2-7; TRBD2 matches at 7 bases. CDR1 is MNHEY and CDR2 is SVGEGT in the germline V gene. V lost 2 bases to trimming and J lost 2 bases; unmatched junction nucleotides: 12. This CDR3 is 17 amino acids long. The CDR3 nucleotides are TGTGCCAGCAGTTACACCTATGAGGGGACTACGACCTACGAGCAGTACTTC. Translation gives CASSYTYEGTTTYEQYF.

In its sample, this clonotype was seen many times. The V gene is TRBV9, the J gene TRBJ1-4, with D possibly being TRBD1 (6 bases). Germline CDR1 and CDR2: SGDLS and YYNGEE. The CDR3 loop spans 14 amino acids. V lost 3 bases and J lost 4, with 10 bases in between. The CDR3 DNA reads as TGTGCCAGCAGCGCGGACAGCTTTAATGAAAAACTGTTTTTT. Translation: CASSADSFNEKLFF.

This chain links TRBV19 with TRBJ2-2; the D call may be TRBD1 or TRBD2 (5 bases each). This CDR3 has 13 residues. Germline V CDR1 and CDR2: LNHDA, SQIVND (reference sequence). The ends were cut back, 5 bases at V and 6 bases at J, with 10 bases in the middle. In nucleotides, the CDR3 is TGTGCCAGTAGTGCCGTGGGGGCCGGGGAGCTGTTTTTT. It encodes CASSAVGAGELFF.

In this sample, this clonotype turned up a few times. V is TRBV23-1 and J is TRBJ2-2; D not resolved. TRBV23-1 is sorted into the ORF group, with uncertain function. V was shortened by 7 bases and J by 9 bases, with 18 bases between the two germline ends. CDR3 length equals 14 residues. Written as DNA, the CDR3 is TGCGCCAGCATGTGGCCTAACGGAACGAGGGAGCTGTTTTTT. Protein sequence: CASMWPNGTRELFF.

The sample holds many counts of this clonotype. The rearrangement links TRBV6-1 to TRBJ1-5, with D unclear. Germline assignment: CDR1 MNHNS and CDR2 SASEGT. The V end was cut by 6 bases, the J end by 0 bases, with 6 bases between. This CDR3 is built from 13 residues. CDR3 sequence (DNA): TGTGCCAGCAGCCGACTTAGCAATCAGCCCCAGCATTTT. As protein: CASSRLSNQPQHF.

The CDR3 reads CASSPTGIGTDTQYF. CDR3 bases: TGTGCCAGCAGTCCGACAGGGATTGGGACAGATACGCAGTATTTT. The chain is built from TRBV28 and TRBJ2-3; 7 nucleotides match TRBD1. The CDR3 spans 15 residues. Trimming at V came to 5 bases and at J to 3 bases, leaving 8 bases not matched to a gene. Germline V gene data show CDR1 as MDHEN and CDR2 as SYDVKM.

This clonotype was picked up many times. V is TRBV6-5 and J is TRBJ2-7; D perhaps matches TRBD2 (6 bases). There are 16 residues in the CDR3. Germline CDR1 MNHEY, CDR2 SVGAGI. V lost 4 bases and J 0 bases, leaving 16 bases between the germline ends. The CDR3 nucleotides are TGTGCCAGCAGTTTCTCGGAGGGTACATTCTCCTACGAGCAGTACTTC. This codes for CASSFSEGTFSYEQYF.

This clonotype showed up many times. V is TRBV15 and J is TRBJ2-7; 15 nucleotides agree with TRBD2. This CDR3 region has 15 residues. V lost 4 bases and J lost 6; bases outside the gene matches: 4. Germline CDR1 and CDR2: LNHNV and YYDKDF (reference sequence). CDR3 sequence reads: CATSTGLAGGLEQYF. Written as DNA, the CDR3 is TGTGCCACCAGCACGGGACTAGCGGGAGGTCTCGAGCAGTACTTC. Supplemented by reference TRBV15 and TRBJ2-7, the full variable domain reads DAMVIQNPRYQVTQFGKPVTLSCSQTLNHNVMYWYQQKSSQAPKLLFHYYDKDFNNEADTPDNFQSRRPNTSFCFLDIRSPGLGDTAMYLCATSTGLAGGLEQYFGPGTRLTVT.

This clonotype was observed at least ten times. This chain joins TRBV5-6 and TRBJ2-1; D is perhaps TRBD2 (5 bases). This CDR3 contains 15 residues. CDR1 is SGHDT and CDR2 is YYEEEE in the germline V gene. Trimming removed 0 bases from V and 2 bases from J, with 9 bases in between. The DNA of the CDR3 is TGTGCCAGCAGCTTGGGCGGGTACCCCTACAATGAGCAGTTCTTC. It yields the protein CASSLGGYPYNEQFF.

This clonotype showed up just a few times. The chain carries TRBV5-1 and TRBJ2-3, with D perhaps matching TRBD1 (6 bases). The CDR3 covers 17 residues. The V end was cut by 2 bases, the J end by 0 bases, with 16 bases between. Germline V gene lookup returns CDR1 SGHRS and CDR2 YFSETQ. CDR3 residues: CASSFGQSLMSTDTQYF. CDR3 coding DNA: TGCGCCAGCAGCTTCGGACAGTCTCTAATGAGCACAGATACGCAGTATTTT.

This clonotype came up a few times. The CDR3 spells CASGLGTHIQYF. CDR3 DNA: TGTGCTAGTGGTTTGGGGACACACATTCAGTACTTC. The V call is TRBV12-5, the J call TRBJ2-4; a possible D gene is TRBD1 (5 bases). CDR3 size: 12 residues. Trimming shortened V by 1 base and J by 8 bases, and 6 bases separated the two germline ends. CDR1 is LGHNT, CDR2 FRNRAP, per germline. The full variable domain, its missing parts supplied by reference TRBV12-5 and TRBJ2-4, is DARVTQTPRHKVTEMGQEVTMRCQPILGHNTVFWYRQTMMQGLELLAYFRNRAPLDDSGMPKDRFSAEMPDATLATLKIQPSEPRDSAVYFCASGLGTHIQYFGAGTRLSVL.

This clonotype was recorded at least ten times. The gene calls are TRBV15 and TRBJ2-5; 13 positions match TRBD2. CDR3 length: 18 residues. CDR1 is LNHNV and CDR2 is YYDKDF in the germline V gene (reference sequence). V dropped 4 bases and J dropped 3; count of bases not matched to a gene: 11. In DNA form, the CDR3 reads TGTGCCACCAGCATGCCTACATCTGGGACTAGCGGGAAAGAGACCCAGTACTTC. Encoded protein: CATSMPTSGTSGKETQYF.